The entry below describes one T cell receptor (beta chain). This same CDR3 is encoded by further DNA sequences in the sample. Method: immunoSEQ multiplex PCR; TCRdb's copy keeps in-frame clones and lacks some. The sample holds 950,000 to 1,100,000 clones, 75% to 80% seen once. This record belongs to a study of shared clonotypes between healthy human individuals. There are 13 residues in the CDR3. CDR1 is SGHTA and CDR2 is FQGNSA in the germline V gene. V lost 1 base to trimming and J lost 3 bases, with 6 bases between them. The sequence was obtained from a man aged 18 to 29 in good health. Some clones in this sample may be carry-over from other donors' samples. Sequenced: memory CD4+ T cells from PBMCs. The subset was: CD45RA-negative fraction. This sequence joins TRBV7-2 and TRBJ1-1; the D is unclear. The CDR3 here is CASSLGGDTEAFF. CDR3 sequence (DNA): TGTGCCAGCAGCTTAGGCGGGGACACTGAAGCTTTCTTT.